The rows below give T cell receptor beta chains drawn from one sample of a study of tumor-infiltrating lymphocytes in primary liver carcinoma. MiXCR, applied by TCRdb to the multiplex PCR reads, yields one record per CDR3 protein. The sample shows 180,000 or so distinct CDR3 sequences, about 60% of them seen only once. Sequences were obtained from peripheral blood. The receptors were sampled from a man aged 35 to 55 with primary liver carcinoma and hepatitis B virus infection. Each CDR3 is given with its conserved first and last residue.

V gene	J gene	CDR3 protein
TRBV10-3	TRBJ2-1	CAISELRGGRGNEQFF
TRBV12-3/TRBV12-4	TRBJ2-7	CANTSSGRVYEQYF
TRBV29-1	TRBJ2-5	CSVEDLAAQETQYF
TRBV5-4	TRBJ2-5	CTSSPVGGGRETQYF
TRBV4-1	TRBJ2-1	CASSQPEREQFF
TRBV6-5	TRBJ2-7	CASSYTGNNEQYF
TRBV11-1	TRBJ2-5	CVSSFEVAVQETQYF
TRBV5-1	TRBJ2-5	CASSLGTTSGRRETQYF
TRBV10-3	TRBJ2-6	CAMGPSGANVLTF
TRBV6-6	TRBJ1-1	CASIKGGDTEAFF
TRBV29-1	TRBJ2-5	CSVLPGQGPGETQYF
TRBV10-3	TRBJ2-1	CAISDSLAGGPDEQFF
TRBV14	TRBJ2-7	CASSLSSGSDDQYF
TRBV6-6	TRBJ2-2	CASYRGSGELFF
TRBV12-3/TRBV12-4	TRBJ2-3	CASSLRLSHSTDTQYF
TRBV5-6	TRBJ2-5	CASSSLGGLYQETQYF
TRBV7-8	TRBJ2-7	CAGSLGTSGSYEQYF
TRBV11-2	TRBJ2-1	CASSLGGAGEGFF
TRBV29-1	TRBJ2-7	CSGLLGTSGTYEQYF
TRBV4-1	TRBJ2-7	CASSQGTGSSGRAYEQYF
TRBV11-2	TRBJ2-1	CASNWGGRAGYNEQFF
TRBV29-1	TRBJ2-3	CSVESPGQGIKDTKYF
TRBV11-2	TRBJ1-1	CATGQGNTEAFF
TRBV11-2	TRBJ2-1	CASNLVLQGCYNEQFF
TRBV7-8	TRBJ1-1	CASSSTGGSAEAFF
TRBV4-2	TRBJ2-1	CASIPGTGSSYNEQFF
TRBV6-1	TRBJ2-7	CASSEWTSGNDEQYF
TRBV12-3/TRBV12-4	TRBJ2-7	CASSSLARSYEQYF
TRBV28	TRBJ2-2	CASREGTGELFF
TRBV12-3/TRBV12-4	TRBJ1-2	CASSLVDRRYTF
TRBV6-5	TRBJ2-7	CARSADRGVYEQYF
TRBV12-3/TRBV12-4	TRBJ2-1	CASGFLGGNNEQFF
TRBV4-1	TRBJ2-7	CASSQGFSGSSCEQYF